This T cell receptor beta chain is from a study of blood T cell repertoires in COVID-19. Study context: T cells, B-cell-depleted T cells, or PBMCs supplied cDNA or gDNA.

This CDR3 is built from 11 residues. Germline-derived CDR1 and CDR2 are DFQATT and SNEGSKA (reference sequence). Trimming removed 5 bases from V and 5 bases from J, with 7 bases in between. Clones were read by immunoSEQ multiplex PCR, and TCRdb kept only the in-frame ones, dropping some. The sample records over 350,000 clones, roughly 89% being singletons. Sequenced input: peripheral blood. V gene TRBV20-1 combines with J gene TRBJ2-1; D gene unclear. This receptor was identified in a woman in her twenties or thirties with acute or convalescent COVID-19. Written as DNA, the CDR3 is TGCAGTGCTCCAGACAACAATGAGCAGTTCTTC. As protein: CSAPDNNEQFF.